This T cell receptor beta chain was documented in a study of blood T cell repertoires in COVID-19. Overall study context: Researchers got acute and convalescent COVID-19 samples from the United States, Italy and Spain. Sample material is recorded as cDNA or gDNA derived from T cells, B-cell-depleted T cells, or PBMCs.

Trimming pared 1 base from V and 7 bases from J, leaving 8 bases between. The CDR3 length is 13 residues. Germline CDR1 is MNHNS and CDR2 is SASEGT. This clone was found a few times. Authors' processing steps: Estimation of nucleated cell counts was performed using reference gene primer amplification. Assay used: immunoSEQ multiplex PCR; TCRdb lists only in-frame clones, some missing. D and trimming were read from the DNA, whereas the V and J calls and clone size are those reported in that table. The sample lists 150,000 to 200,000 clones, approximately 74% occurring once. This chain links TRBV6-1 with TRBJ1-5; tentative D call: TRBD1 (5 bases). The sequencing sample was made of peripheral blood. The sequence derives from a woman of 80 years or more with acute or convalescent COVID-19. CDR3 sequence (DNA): TGTGCCAGCAGTGAAGGGGGGGGGCAGCCCCAGCATTTT. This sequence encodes CASSEGGGQPQHF.